The rows below give T cell receptor beta chains drawn from one sample of a study of blood T cell repertoires in COVID-19. This table comes from immunoSEQ multiplex PCR, and its TCRdb copy is limited to in-frame clones, with some not included. The data contain about 240,000 clones, 75% to 90% of them singletons. Material: peripheral blood. These receptor sequences come from a woman in her sixties or seventies with active or convalescent COVID-19. Both conserved end residues are part of each CDR3. The D gene is left open where the match is weak. Clone size is not always given. Where it is, it says once, few, many or a class for expanded clones.

d_call: TRBD1; j_call: TRBJ2-2; v_call: TRBV6-4; clone_size: NA; cdr3_nt: TGTGCCAGCAGTGAAGTGGCAGGGGGCGGAATCGGGGAGCTGTTTTTT; cdr3_aa: CASSEVAGGGIGELFF
d_call: TRBD2; j_call: TRBJ2-3; v_call: TRBV9; clone_size: NA; cdr3_nt: TGTGCCAGCAGCCAACGGACTAGCGGGGGGGCTGCGTGGACAGATACGCAGTATTTT; cdr3_aa: CASSQRTSGGAAWTDTQYF
d_call: NA; j_call: TRBJ2-1; v_call: TRBV29-1; clone_size: NA; cdr3_nt: TGCAGCGTTGAAAATCCCCTGGGGGGTTCCTACAATGAGCAGTTCTTC; cdr3_aa: CSVENPLGGSYNEQFF
d_call: NA; j_call: TRBJ1-4; v_call: TRBV7-9; clone_size: NA; cdr3_nt: TGTGCCAGCAGCTCCGGGGGAATCGGAGGGGAAAAACTGTTTTTT; cdr3_aa: CASSSGGIGGEKLFF
d_call: TRBD1; j_call: TRBJ2-6; v_call: TRBV9; clone_size: NA; cdr3_nt: TGTGCCAGCAGCTTTGACAGGGATACGGGGGCCAACGTCCTGACTTTC; cdr3_aa: CASSFDRDTGANVLTF
d_call: NA; j_call: TRBJ2-5; v_call: TRBV5-1; clone_size: NA; cdr3_nt: TGCGCCAGCAGCTTGGGTAGCCAAGAGACCCAGTACTTC; cdr3_aa: CASSLGSQETQYF
d_call: NA; j_call: TRBJ1-1; v_call: TRBV20-1; clone_size: NA; cdr3_nt: TGCAGTGCCCAGAAGAACACTGAAGCTTTCTTT; cdr3_aa: CSAQKNTEAFF
d_call: TRBD2; j_call: TRBJ2-7; v_call: TRBV6-5; clone_size: NA; cdr3_nt: TGTGCCAGCAGTTACGATGCTAGCGGGGCATACGAGCAGTACTTC; cdr3_aa: CASSYDASGAYEQYF
d_call: NA; j_call: TRBJ2-2; v_call: TRBV5-5; clone_size: NA; cdr3_nt: TGTGCCAGCAGCTTGTGGATCGGGTCACTAAACACCGGGGAGCTGTTTTTT; cdr3_aa: CASSLWIGSLNTGELFF
d_call: NA; j_call: TRBJ1-2; v_call: TRBV6-5; clone_size: NA; cdr3_nt: TGTGCCAGCGACACTGCCTCTAACTATGGCTACACCTTC; cdr3_aa: CASDTASNYGYTF
d_call: TRBD1; j_call: TRBJ1-1; v_call: TRBV7-6; clone_size: NA; cdr3_nt: TGTGCCAGCAGCTCCCGGGACAGGGGTTTTCCGAACACTGAAGCTTTCTTT; cdr3_aa: CASSSRDRGFPNTEAFF
d_call: NA; j_call: TRBJ2-7; v_call: TRBV7-9; clone_size: NA; cdr3_nt: TGTGCCAGCAGCCCCTTAGAGGCGAGGCAGTACTTC; cdr3_aa: CASSPLEARQYF
d_call: TRBD2; j_call: TRBJ2-3; v_call: TRBV29-1; clone_size: NA; cdr3_nt: TGCAGCGTTGCGGGGAGGGGCACAGATACGCAGTATTTT; cdr3_aa: CSVAGRGTDTQYF
d_call: NA; j_call: TRBJ1-3; v_call: TRBV3-1/TRBV3-2; clone_size: NA; cdr3_nt: TGTGCCAGCAGCCAAGATCTAGGGGCTGGAAACACCATATATTTT; cdr3_aa: CASSQDLGAGNTIYF
d_call: NA; j_call: TRBJ2-7; v_call: TRBV6-6; clone_size: NA; cdr3_nt: TGTGCCAGCAGTCAAGGACAGACCTACGAGCAGTACTTC; cdr3_aa: CASSQGQTYEQYF
d_call: TRBD2; j_call: TRBJ2-3; v_call: TRBV29-1; clone_size: few; cdr3_nt: TGCAGCGTTCGTGGACTAGCGGGGGCGCGAGATACGCAGTATTTT; cdr3_aa: CSVRGLAGARDTQYF